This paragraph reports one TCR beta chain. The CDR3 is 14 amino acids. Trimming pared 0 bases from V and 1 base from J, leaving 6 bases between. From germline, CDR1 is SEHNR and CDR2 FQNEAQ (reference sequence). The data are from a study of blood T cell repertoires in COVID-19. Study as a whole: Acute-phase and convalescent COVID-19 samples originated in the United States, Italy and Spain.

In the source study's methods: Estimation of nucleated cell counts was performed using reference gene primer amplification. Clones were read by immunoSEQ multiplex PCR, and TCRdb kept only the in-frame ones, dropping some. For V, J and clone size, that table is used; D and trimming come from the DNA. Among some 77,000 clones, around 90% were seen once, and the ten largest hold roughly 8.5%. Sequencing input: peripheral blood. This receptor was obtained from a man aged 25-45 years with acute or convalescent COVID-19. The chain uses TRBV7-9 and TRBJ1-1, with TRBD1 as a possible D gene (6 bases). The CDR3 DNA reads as TGTGCCAGCAGCTTAGCGGGGGCGAACACTGAAGCTTTCTTT. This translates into CASSLAGANTEAFF.